This T cell receptor (beta chain) is drawn from a study of blood T cell repertoires in COVID-19. For the study at large: Acute and convalescent COVID-19 samples came from the United States, Italy and Spain.

The table came from immunoSEQ multiplex PCR; TCRdb's copy has only in-frame clones and leaves some out. The sample has 150,000 or so clones, about 79% seen once; the top ten hold around 4.8%. The CDR3 has 18 amino acids. The sequenced material came from peripheral blood. The sequence derives from a woman aged 80 or over with active or convalescent COVID-19. The chain is built from TRBV21-1 and TRBJ2-5; the table's TRBD2 call for D was not verified on the DNA. TRBV21-1 counts as a pseudogene. CDR3 region: CASSKQEQVWDSKETQYF. The DNA for the CDR3 is TGTGCCAGCAGCAAACAGGAGCAGGTTTGGGACTCAAAAGAGACCCAGTACTTC.